The rows below give T cell receptor beta chains drawn from one sample of a study of CD8 T cells in ankylosing spondylitis. TCRdb reprocessed the 5' RACE reads via MiXCR and lists one record per CDR3 protein. The data show around 330,000 distinct CDR3 sequences, approximately 10% seen once. Sequenced input: blood, either unsorted or a sorted T cell fraction (not recorded which). The source of these receptors is a female donor with ankylosing spondylitis or in good health (not recorded which). CDR3s include the opening cysteine and the closing phenylalanine or tryptophan. The D gene is left open where the match is weak. Expanded clones are given a class, and other clones once, few, many or no size at all.

>TRBV5-1|TRBJ2-1|NA|NA
CASSPGPGGNEQFF
TGCGCCAGCAGCCCCGGGCCCGGGGGCAATGAGCAGTTCTTC
>TRBV5-1|TRBJ2-3|NA|many
CASSLEGGDTQYF
TGCGCCAGCAGCTTGGAGGGGGGAGATACGCAGTATTTT
>TRBV20-1|TRBJ2-3|TRBD2|many
CSAPPSGRSTDTQYF
TGCAGTGCTCCCCCTAGCGGCCGAAGCACAGATACGCAGTATTTT
>TRBV18|TRBJ1-5|NA|many
CASSVQGHQPQHF
TGTGCCAGCTCAGTCCAGGGACATCAGCCCCAGCATTTT
>TRBV7-2|TRBJ2-5|TRBD2|few
CASSLALAGAETQYF
TGTGCCAGCAGCTTAGCATTAGCGGGAGCTGAGACCCAGTACTTC
>TRBV15|TRBJ2-7|NA|many
CATSRDRAVHEQYF
TGTGCCACCAGCAGAGATAGAGCGGTTCACGAGCAGTACTTC
>TRBV9|TRBJ2-3|TRBD2|many
CASSAWTSGEDTQYF
TGTGCCAGCAGCGCCTGGACTAGCGGGGAAGATACGCAGTATTTT
>TRBV9|TRBJ2-1|NA|many
CASSPRDSGGQPNEQFF
TGTGCCAGCAGCCCCCGGGACTCCGGGGGTCAACCAAATGAGCAGTTCTTC
>TRBV12-3/TRBV12-4|TRBJ2-5|TRBD1|NA
CASSPTGQGVRETQYF
TGTGCCAGCAGTCCGACGGGACAGGGGGTTAGGGAGACCCAGTACTTC
>TRBV20-1|TRBJ2-3|TRBD2|many
CSAPTSGRPTDTQYF
TGCAGTGCTCCTACTAGCGGACGTCCCACAGATACGCAGTATTTT
>TRBV5-1|TRBJ2-7|NA|many
CASRDLGPLYEQYF
TGCGCCAGCAGGGACTTAGGTCCACTCTACGAGCAGTACTTC
>TRBV4-2|TRBJ1-2|NA|many
CASSQDRGSANYGYTF
TGTGCCAGCAGCCAAGATCGGGGGTCTGCTAACTATGGCTACACCTTC
>TRBV12-3/TRBV12-4|TRBJ1-5|NA|few
CASSFSFPVSYNNQPQHF
TGTGCCAGCAGTTTTTCTTTCCCAGTCAGCTATAACAATCAGCCCCAGCATTTT
>TRBV7-6|TRBJ2-1|NA|many
CASSQPWWPRGAEQFF
TGTGCCAGCAGCCAGCCGTGGTGGCCCCGGGGGGCGGAGCAGTTCTTC
>TRBV28|TRBJ1-3|NA|many
CASSLGVLASTIYF
TGTGCCAGCAGTTTAGGAGTTCTCGCGAGCACCATATATTTT
>TRBV20-1|TRBJ2-3|TRBD2|many
CSAPLAGPMDTQYF
TGCAGTGCCCCCCTAGCGGGCCCTATGGATACGCAGTATTTT
>TRBV7-2|TRBJ1-3|TRBD1|many
CASSRRQGAGNTIYF
TGTGCCAGCAGCAGACGGCAGGGGGCTGGAAACACCATATATTTT
>TRBV3-1|TRBJ2-7|NA|NA
CASSHIGAYEQYF
TGTGCCAGCAGCCATATTGGAGCCTACGAGCAGTACTTC
>TRBV12-3/TRBV12-4|TRBJ1-5|NA|few
CASSLEMGGAGSNQPQHF
TGTGCCAGCAGTTTAGAAATGGGAGGGGCGGGTTCCAATCAGCCCCAGCATTTT
>TRBV6-5|TRBJ2-7|NA|few
CASSYSEFSMQYF
TGTGCCAGCAGTTACTCGGAATTCTCCATGCAGTACTTC
>TRBV5-1|TRBJ2-1|TRBD1|many
CASSSGQESSYNEQFF
TGCGCCAGCAGCTCGGGACAGGAGAGCTCCTACAATGAGCAGTTCTTC